The clone carrying this TCR beta chain was counted once. The antigen remains undetermined. An end of the junction differs from the germline gene, which may be a read error. The CDR3 spans 15 residues. In Susac syndrome patients, recently defined diagnostic criteria for definite or probable disease were met. The data originate from a study of CD8 T cells in Susac syndrome. Study at large: Among sequenced Susac syndrome patients, 5 or 6 had active disease and 8 or 9 were in remission. Findings and limits, study-wide: CD8+ clonal expansion in Susac was maximal in TEMRA cells and in active patients.

Random-hexamer reverse transcription was applied to roughly 0.5 to 1 ug RNA. immunoSEQ multiplex PCR amplified TCR beta CDR3 across 54 Vbeta, 13 Jbeta. TCRdb processed the immunoSEQ multiplex PCR reads anew with MiXCR; each CDR3 protein has one entry. The profile covers tens of thousands of distinct CDR3 sequences, with about 96% appearing a single time and approximately 0.57% taken by the ten largest. The sequenced material came from CD8+ T cells from PBMCs. The V gene is TRBV12-3 or TRBV12-4, the J gene TRBJ2-7, with D unresolved. The sequence was collected from a human donor with Susac syndrome. CDR3 in amino acids: CASSHTRTTSYGQYF. The CDR3 coding sequence is TGTGCCAGCAGCCATACCCGCACAACCTCCTACGGGCAGTACTTC.